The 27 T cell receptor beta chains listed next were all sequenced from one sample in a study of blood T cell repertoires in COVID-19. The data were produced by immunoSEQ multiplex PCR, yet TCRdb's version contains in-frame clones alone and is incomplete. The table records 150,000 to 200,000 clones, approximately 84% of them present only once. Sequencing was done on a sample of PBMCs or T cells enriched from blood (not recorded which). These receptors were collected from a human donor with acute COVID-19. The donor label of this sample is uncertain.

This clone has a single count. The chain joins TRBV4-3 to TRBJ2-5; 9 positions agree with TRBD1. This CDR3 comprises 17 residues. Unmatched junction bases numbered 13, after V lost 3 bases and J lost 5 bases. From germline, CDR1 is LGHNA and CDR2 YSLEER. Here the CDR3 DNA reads TGCGCCAGCAGCCACGACCCTCCGGGGACAGGGTCGGAGACCCAGTACTTC. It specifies CASSHDPPGTGSETQYF.

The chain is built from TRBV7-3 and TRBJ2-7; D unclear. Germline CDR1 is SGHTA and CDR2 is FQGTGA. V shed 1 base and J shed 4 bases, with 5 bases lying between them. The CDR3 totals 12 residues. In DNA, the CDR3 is TGTGCCAGCAGCTTAAGCGGATACGAGCAGTACTTC. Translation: CASSLSGYEQYF.

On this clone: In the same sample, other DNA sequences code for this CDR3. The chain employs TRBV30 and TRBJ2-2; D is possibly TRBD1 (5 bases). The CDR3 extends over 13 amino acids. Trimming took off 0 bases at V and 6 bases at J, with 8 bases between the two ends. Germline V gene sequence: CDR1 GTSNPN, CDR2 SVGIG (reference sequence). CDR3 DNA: TGTGCCTGGAGTGTATCAGGGTCCGGGGAGCTGTTTTTT. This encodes CAWSVSGSGELFF.

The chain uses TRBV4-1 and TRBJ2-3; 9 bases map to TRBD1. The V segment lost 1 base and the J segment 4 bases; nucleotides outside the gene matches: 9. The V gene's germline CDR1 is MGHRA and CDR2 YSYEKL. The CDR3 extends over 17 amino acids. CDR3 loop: CASSQASGTGNPDTQYF. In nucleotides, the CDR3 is TGCGCCAGCAGCCAAGCCTCCGGGACAGGGAACCCAGATACGCAGTATTTT.

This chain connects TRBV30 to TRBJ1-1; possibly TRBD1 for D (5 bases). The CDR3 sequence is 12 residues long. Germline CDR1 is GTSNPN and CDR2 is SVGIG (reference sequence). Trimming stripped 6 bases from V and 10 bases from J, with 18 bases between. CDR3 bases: TGTGCCTGTTCATCGGGGGGGGAAGGAGCTTTCTTT. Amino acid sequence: CACSSGGEGAFF. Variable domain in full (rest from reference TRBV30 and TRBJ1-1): SQTIHQWPATLVQPVGSPLSLECTVEGTSNPNLYWYRQAAGRGLQLLFYSVGIGQISSEVPQNLSASRPQDRQFILSSKKLLLSDSGFYLCACSSGGEGAFFGQGTRLTVV.

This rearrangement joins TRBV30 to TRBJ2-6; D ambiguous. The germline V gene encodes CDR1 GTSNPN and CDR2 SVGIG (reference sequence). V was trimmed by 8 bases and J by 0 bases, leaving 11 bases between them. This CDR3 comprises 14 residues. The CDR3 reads CAGDQNSGANVLTF. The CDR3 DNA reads TGTGCCGGGGATCAGAACTCTGGGGCCAACGTCCTGACTTTC.

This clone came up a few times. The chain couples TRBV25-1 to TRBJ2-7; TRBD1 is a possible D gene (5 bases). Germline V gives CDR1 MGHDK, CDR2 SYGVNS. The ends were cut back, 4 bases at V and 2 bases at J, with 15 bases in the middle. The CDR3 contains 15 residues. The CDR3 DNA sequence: TGTGCCAGCAGTGCCACAGGCGTCCTTACCTACGAGCAGTACTTC. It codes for CASSATGVLTYEQYF.

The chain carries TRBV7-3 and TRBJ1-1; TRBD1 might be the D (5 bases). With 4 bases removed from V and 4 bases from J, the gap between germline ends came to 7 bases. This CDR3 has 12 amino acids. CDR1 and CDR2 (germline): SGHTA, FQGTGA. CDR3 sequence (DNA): TGTGCCAGCAGCTCCCAGGGCACTGAAGCTTTCTTT. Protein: CASSSQGTEAFF. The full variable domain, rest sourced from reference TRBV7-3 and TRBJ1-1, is GAGVSQTPSNKVTEKGKYVELRCDPISGHTALYWYRQSLGQGPEFLIYFQGTGAADDSGLPNDRFFAVRPEGSVSTLKIQRTERGDSAVYLCASSSQGTEAFFGQGTRLTVV.

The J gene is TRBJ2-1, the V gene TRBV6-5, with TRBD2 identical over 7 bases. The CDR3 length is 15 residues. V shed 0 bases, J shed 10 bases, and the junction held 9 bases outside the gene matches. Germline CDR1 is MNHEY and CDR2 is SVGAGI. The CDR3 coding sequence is TGTGCCAGCAGTTACTCGAACGGCTTCGGGGGGGAGCAGTTCTTC. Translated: CASSYSNGFGGEQFF.

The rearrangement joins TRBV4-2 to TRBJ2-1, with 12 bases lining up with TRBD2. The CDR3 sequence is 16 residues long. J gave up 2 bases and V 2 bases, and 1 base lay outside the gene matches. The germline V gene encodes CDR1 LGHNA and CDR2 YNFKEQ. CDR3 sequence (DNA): TGTGCCAGCAGCCAACCTAGCGGGGGGGCCTACAATGAGCAGTTCTTC. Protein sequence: CASSQPSGGAYNEQFF.

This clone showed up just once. CDR3 residues: CASGSLGSWEQYF. In DNA form, the CDR3 reads TGTGCTAGTGGTTCTTTGGGCTCCTGGGAGCAGTACTTC. This chain uses TRBV12-5 with TRBJ2-7; D uncertain. The CDR3 length is 13 residues. V gave up 4 bases and J gave up 7 bases, with 14 bases separating them. Germline CDR1 LGHNT, CDR2 FRNRAP. Looking up the rest from reference TRBV12-5 and TRBJ2-7 gives the full variable domain: DARVTQTPRHKVTEMGQEVTMRCQPILGHNTVFWYRQTMMQGLELLAYFRNRAPLDDSGMPKDRFSAEMPDATLATLKIQPSEPRDSAVYFCASGSLGSWEQYFGPGTRLTVT.

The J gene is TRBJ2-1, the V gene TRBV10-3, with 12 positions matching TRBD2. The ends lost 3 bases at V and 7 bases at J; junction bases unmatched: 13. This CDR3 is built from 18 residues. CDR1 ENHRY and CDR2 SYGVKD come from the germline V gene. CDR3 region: CAISDSPSGGAGRNEQFF. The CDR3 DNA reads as TGTGCCATCAGTGATAGCCCTAGCGGGGGGGCCGGGAGGAATGAGCAGTTCTTC.

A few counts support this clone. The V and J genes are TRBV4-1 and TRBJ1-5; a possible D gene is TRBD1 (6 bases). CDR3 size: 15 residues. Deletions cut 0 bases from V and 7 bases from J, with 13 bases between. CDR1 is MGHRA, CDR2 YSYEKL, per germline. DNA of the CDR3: TGCGCCAGCAGCCAAGATTGGGTCAGGGGCCAGCCCCAGCATTTT. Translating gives CASSQDWVRGQPQHF.

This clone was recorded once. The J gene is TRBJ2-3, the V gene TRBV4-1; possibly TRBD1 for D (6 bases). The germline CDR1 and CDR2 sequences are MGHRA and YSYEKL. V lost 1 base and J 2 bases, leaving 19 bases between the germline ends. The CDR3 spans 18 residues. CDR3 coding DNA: TGCGCCAGCAGCCAAGGGCCACAGGGCGGATTGTACACAGATACGCAGTATTTT. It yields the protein CASSQGPQGGLYTDTQYF.

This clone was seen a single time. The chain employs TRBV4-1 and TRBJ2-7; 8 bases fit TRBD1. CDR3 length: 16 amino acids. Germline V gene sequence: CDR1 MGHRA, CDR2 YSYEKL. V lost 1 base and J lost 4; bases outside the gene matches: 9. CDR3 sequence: CASSQADRGKIYEQYF. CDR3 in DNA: TGCGCCAGCAGCCAAGCCGACAGGGGAAAGATATACGAGCAGTACTTC.

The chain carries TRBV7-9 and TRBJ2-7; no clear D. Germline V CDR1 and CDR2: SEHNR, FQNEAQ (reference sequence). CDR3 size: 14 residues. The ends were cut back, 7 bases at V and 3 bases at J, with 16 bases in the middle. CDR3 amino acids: CASTKGPNNYEQYF. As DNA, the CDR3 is TGTGCCAGCACAAAAGGGCCCAACAACTACGAGCAGTACTTC.

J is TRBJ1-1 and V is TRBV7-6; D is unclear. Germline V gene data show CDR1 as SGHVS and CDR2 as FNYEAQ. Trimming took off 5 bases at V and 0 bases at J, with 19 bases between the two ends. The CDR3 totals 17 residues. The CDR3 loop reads CASSPTSFRHLNTEAFF. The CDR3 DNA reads TGTGCCAGCAGCCCCACCTCTTTCAGACACTTGAACACTGAAGCTTTCTTT.

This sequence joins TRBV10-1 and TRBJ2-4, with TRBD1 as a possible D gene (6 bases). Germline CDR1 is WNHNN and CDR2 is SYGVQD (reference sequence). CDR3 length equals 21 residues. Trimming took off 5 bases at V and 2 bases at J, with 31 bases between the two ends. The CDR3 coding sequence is TGCGCCAGCAGTAGAACCATTAGACAGGATTTGGGGAAATTTACCAAAAACATTCAGTACTTC. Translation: CASSRTIRQDLGKFTKNIQYF.

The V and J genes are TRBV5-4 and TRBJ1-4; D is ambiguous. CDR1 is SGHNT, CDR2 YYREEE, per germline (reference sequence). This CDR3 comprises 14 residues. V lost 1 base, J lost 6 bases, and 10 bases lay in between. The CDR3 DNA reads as TGTGCCAGCAGCTTGCAGGCAGGATATGAAAAACTGTTTTTT. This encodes CASSLQAGYEKLFF.

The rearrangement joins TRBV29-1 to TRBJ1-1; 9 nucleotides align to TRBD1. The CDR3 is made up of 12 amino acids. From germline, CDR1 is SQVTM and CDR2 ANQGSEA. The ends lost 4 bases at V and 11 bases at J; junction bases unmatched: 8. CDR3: CSVGDRAEGAFF. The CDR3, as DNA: TGCAGCGTTGGGGACAGGGCCGAGGGTGCTTTCTTT. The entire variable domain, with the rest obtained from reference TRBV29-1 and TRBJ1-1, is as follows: SAVISQKPSRDICQRGTSLTIQCQVDSQVTMMFWYRQQPGQSLTLIATANQGSEATYESGFVIDKFPISRPNLTFSTLTVSNMSPEDSSIYLCSVGDRAEGAFFGQGTRLTVV.

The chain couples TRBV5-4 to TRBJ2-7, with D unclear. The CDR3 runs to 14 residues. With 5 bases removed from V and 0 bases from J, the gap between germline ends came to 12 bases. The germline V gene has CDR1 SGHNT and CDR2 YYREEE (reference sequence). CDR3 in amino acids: CASRPYASSYEQYF. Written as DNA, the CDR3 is TGTGCCAGCAGACCTTATGCGAGCTCCTACGAGCAGTACTTC.

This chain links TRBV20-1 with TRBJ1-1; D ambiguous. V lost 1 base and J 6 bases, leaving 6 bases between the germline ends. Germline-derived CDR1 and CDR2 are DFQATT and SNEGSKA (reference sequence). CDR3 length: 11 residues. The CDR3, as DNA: TGCAGTGCTAGAGCCCCTCCTGAAGCTTTCTTT. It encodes CSARAPPEAFF.

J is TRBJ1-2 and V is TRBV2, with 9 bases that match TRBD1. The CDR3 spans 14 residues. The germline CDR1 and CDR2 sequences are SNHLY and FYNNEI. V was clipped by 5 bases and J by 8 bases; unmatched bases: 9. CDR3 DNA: TGTGCCAGCAGTACGTCCGGGACAGGGCACGGCTACACCTTC. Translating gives CASSTSGTGHGYTF.

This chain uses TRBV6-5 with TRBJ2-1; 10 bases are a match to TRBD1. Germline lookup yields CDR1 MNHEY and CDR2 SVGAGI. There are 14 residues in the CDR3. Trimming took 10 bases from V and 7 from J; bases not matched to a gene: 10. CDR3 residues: CATSGTGEFNEQFF. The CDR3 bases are TGTGCCACCTCCGGGACAGGGGAATTTAATGAGCAGTTCTTC.

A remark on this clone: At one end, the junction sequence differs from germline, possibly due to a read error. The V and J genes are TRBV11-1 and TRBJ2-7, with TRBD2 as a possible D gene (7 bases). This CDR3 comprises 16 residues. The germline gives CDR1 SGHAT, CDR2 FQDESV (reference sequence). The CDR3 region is CANSPYAGAGSYEQYF. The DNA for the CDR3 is TGTGCCAACAGCCCCTACGCGGGGGCCGGGAGCTACGAGCAGTACTTC.

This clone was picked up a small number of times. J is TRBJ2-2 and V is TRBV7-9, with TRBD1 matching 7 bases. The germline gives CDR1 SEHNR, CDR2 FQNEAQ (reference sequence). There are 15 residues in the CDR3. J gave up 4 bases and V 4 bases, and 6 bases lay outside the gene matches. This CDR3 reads CASSSGPGGTGELFF. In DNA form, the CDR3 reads TGTGCCAGCAGCTCGGGCCCAGGGGGCACCGGGGAGCTGTTTTTT. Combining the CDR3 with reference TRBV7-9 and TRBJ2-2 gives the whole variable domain DTGVSQNPRHKITKRGQNVTFRCDPISEHNRLYWYRQTLGQGPEFLTYFQNEAQLEKSRLLSDRFSAERPKGSFSTLEIQRTEQGDSAMYLCASSSGPGGTGELFFGEGSRLTVL.

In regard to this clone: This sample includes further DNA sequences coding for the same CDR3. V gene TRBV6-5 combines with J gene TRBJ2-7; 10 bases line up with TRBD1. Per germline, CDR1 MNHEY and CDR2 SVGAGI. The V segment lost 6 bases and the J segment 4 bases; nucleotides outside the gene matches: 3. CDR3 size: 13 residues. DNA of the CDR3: TGTGCCAGCAGCCGGGACAGGGGATACGAGCAGTACTTC. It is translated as CASSRDRGYEQYF.